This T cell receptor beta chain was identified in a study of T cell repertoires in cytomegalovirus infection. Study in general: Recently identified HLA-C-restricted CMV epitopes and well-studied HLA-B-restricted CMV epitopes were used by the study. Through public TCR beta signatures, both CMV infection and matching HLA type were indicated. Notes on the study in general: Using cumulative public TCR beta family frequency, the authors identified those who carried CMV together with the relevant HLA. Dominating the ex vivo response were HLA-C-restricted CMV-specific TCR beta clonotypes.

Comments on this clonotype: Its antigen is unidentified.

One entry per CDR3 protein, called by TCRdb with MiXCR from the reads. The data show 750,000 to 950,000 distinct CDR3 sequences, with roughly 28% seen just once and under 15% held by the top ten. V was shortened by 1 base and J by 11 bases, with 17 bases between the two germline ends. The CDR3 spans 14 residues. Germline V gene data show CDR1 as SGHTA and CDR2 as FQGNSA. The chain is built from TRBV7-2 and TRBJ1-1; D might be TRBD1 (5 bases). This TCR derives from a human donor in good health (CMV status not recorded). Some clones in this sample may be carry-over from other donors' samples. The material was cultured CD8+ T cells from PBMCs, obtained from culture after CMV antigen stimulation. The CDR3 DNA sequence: TGTGCCAGCAGCTTAGGGTTGGGGGAGGGTCTCGCTTTCTTT. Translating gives CASSLGLGEGLAFF.